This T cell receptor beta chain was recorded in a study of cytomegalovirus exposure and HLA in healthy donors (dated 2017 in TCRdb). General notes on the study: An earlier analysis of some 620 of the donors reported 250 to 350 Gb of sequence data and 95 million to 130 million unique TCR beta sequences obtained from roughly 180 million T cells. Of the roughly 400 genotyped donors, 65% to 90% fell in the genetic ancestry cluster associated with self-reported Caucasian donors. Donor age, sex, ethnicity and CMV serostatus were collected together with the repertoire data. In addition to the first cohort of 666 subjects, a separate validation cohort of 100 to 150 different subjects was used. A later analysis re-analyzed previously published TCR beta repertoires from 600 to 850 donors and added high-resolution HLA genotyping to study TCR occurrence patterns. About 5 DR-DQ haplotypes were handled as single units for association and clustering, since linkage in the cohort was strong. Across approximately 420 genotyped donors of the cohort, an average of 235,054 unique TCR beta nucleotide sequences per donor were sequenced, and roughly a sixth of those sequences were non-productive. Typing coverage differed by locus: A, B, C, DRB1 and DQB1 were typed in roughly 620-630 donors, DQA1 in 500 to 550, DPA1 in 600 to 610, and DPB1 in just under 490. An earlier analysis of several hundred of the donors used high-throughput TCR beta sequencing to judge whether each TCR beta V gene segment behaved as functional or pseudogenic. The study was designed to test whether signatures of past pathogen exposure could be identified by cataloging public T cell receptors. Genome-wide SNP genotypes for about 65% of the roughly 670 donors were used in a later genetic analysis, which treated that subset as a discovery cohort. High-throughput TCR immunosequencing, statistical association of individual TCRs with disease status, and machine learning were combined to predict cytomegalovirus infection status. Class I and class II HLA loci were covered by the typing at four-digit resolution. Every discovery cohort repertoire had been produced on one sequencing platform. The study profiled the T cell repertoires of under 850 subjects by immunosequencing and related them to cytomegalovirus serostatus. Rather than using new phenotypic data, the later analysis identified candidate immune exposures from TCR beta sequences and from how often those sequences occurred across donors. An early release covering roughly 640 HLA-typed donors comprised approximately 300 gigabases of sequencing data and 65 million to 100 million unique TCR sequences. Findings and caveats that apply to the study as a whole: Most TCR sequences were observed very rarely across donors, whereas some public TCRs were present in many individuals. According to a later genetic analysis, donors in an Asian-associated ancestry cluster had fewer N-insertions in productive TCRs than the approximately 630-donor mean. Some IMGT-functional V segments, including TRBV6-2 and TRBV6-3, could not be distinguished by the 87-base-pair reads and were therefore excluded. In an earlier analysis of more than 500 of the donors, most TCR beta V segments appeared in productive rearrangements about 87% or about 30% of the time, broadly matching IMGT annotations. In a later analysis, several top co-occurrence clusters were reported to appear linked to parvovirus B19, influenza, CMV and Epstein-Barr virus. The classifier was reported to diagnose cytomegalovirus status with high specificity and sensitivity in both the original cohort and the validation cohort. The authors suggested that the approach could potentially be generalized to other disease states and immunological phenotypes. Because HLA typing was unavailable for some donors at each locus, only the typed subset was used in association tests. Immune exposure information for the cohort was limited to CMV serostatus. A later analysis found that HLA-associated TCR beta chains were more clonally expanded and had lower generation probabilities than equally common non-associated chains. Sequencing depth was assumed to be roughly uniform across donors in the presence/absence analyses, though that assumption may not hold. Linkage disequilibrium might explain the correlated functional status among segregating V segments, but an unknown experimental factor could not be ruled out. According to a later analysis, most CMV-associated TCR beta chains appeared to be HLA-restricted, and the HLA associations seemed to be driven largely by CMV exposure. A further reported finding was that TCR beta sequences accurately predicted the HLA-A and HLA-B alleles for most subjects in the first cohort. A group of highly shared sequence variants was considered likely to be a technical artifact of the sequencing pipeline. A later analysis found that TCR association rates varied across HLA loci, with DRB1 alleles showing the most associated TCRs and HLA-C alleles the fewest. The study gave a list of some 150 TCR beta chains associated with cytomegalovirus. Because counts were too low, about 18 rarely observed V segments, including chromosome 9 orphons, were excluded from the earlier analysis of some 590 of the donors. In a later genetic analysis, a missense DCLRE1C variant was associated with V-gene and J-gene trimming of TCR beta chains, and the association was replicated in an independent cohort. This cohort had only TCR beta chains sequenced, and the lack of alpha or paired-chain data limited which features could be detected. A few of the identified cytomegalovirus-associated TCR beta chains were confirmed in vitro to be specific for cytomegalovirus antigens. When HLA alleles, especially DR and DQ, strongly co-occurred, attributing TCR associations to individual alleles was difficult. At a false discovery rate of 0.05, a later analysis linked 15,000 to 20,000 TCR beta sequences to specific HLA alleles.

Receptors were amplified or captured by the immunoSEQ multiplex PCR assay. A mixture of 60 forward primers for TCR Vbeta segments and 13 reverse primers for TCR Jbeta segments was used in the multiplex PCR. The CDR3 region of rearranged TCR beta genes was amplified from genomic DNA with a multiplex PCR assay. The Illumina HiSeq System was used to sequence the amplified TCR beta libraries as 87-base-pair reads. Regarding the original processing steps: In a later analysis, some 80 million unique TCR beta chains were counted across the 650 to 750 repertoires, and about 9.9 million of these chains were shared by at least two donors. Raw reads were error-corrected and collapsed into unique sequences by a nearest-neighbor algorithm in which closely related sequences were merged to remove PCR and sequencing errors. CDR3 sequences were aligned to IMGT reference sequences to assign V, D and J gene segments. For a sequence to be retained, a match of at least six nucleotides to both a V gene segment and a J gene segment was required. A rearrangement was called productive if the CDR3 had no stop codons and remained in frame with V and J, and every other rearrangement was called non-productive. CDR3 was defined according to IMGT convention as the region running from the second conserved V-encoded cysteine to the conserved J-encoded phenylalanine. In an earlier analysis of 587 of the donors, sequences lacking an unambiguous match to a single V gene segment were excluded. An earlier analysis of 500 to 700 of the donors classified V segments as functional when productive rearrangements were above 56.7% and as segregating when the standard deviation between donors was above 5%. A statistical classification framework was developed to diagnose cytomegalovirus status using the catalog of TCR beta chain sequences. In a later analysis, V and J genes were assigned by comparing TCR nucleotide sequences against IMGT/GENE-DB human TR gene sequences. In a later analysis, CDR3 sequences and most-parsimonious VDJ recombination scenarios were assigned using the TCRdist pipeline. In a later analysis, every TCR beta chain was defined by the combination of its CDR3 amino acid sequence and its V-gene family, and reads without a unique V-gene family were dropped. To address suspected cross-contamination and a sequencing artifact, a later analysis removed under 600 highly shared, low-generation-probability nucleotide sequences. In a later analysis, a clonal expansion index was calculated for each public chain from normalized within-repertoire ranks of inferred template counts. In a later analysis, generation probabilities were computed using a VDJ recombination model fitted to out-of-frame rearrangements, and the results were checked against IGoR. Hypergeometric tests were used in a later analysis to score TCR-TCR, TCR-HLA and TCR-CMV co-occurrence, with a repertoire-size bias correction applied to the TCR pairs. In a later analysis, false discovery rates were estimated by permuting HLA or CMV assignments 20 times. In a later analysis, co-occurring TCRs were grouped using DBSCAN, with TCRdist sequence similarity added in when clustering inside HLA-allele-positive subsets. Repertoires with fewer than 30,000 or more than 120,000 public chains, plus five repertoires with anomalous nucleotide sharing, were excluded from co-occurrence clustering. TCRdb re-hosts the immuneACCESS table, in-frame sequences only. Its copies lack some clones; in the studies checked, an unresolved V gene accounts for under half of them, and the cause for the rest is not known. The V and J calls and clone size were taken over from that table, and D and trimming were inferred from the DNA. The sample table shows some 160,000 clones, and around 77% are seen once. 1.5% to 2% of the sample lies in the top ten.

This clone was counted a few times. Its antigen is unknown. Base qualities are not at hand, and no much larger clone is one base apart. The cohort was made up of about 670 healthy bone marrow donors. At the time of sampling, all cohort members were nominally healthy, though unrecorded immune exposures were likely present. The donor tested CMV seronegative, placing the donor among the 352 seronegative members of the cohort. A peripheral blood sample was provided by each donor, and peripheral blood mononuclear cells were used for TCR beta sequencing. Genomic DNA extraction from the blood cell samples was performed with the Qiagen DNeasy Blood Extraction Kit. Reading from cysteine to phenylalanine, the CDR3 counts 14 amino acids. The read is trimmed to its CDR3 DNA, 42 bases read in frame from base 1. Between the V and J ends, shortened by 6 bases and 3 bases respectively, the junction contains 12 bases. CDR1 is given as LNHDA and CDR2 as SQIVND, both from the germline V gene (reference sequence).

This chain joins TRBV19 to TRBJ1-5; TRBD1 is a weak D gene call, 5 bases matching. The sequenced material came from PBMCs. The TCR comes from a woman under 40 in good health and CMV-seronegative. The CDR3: CASRQVGSNQPQHF. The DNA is TGTGCCAGTAGACAGGTCGGGTCCAATCAGCCCCAGCATTTT.